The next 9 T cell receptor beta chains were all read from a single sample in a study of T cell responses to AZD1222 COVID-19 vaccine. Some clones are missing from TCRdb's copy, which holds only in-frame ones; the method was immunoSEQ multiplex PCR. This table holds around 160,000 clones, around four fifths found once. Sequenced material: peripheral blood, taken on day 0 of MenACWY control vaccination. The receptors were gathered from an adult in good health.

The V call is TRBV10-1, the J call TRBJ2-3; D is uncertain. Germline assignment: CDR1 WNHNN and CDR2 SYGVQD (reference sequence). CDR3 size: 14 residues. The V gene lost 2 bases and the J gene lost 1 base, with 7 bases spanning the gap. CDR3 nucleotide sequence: TGCGCCAGCAGTGAGACTACCGGCACAGATACGCAGTATTTT. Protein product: CASSETTGTDTQYF.

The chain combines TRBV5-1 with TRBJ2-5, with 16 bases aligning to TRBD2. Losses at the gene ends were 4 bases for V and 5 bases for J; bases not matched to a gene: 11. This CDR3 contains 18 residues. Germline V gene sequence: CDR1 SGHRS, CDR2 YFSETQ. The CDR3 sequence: CASSRGTSGGAATETQYF. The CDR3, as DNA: TGCGCCAGCAGCAGAGGGACTAGCGGGGGGGCAGCGACCGAGACCCAGTACTTC. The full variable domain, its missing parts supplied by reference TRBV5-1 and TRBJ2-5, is KAGVTQTPRYLIKTRGQQVTLSCSPISGHRSVSWYQQTPGQGLQFLFEYFSETQRNKGNFPGRFSGRQFSNSRSEMNVSTLELGDSALYLCASSRGTSGGAATETQYFGPGTRLLVL.

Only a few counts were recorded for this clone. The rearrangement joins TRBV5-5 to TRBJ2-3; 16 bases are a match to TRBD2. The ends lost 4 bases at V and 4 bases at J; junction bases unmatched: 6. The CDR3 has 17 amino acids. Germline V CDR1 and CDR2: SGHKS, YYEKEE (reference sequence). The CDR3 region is CASSPQGLAGGSDTQYF. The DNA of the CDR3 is TGTGCCAGCAGCCCGCAGGGACTAGCGGGGGGGTCAGATACGCAGTATTTT.

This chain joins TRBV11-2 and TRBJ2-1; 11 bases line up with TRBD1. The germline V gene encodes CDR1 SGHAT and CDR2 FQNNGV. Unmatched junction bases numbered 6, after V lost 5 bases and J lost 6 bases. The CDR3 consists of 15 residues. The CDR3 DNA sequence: TGTGCCAGCAGCCGAGCCGGGACAGGGGGCAATGAGCAGTTCTTC. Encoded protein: CASSRAGTGGNEQFF.

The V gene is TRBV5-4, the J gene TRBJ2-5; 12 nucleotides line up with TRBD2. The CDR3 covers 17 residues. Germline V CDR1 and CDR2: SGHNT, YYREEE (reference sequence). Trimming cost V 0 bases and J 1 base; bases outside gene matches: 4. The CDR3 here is CASSLASGGASQETQYF. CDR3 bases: TGTGCCAGCAGCTTGGCTAGCGGGGGGGCCTCCCAAGAGACCCAGTACTTC.

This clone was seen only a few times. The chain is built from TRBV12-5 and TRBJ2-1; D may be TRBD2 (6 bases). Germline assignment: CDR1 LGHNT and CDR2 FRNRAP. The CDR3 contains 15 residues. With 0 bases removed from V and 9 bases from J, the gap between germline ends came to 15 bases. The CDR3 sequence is CASGLVLSGGGEQFF. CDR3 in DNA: TGTGCTAGTGGTTTGGTACTGTCCGGGGGTGGTGAGCAGTTCTTC.

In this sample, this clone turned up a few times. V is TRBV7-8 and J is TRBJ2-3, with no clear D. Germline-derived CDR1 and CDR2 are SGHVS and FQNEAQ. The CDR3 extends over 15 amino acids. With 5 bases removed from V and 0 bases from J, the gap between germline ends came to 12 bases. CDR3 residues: CASSLTTTSTDTQYF. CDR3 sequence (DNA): TGTGCCAGCAGCCTGACCACAACTAGCACAGATACGCAGTATTTT.

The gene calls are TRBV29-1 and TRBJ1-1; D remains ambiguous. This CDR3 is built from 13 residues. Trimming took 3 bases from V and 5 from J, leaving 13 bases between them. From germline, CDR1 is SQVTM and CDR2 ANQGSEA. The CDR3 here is CSVETPGVTEAFF. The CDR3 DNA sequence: TGCAGCGTTGAGACCCCCGGCGTGACTGAAGCTTTCTTT.

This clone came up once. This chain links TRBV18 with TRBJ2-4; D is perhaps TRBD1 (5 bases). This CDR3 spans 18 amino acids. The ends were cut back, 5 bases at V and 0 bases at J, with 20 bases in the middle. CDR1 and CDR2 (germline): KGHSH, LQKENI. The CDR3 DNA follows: TGTGCCAGCTCAGGGGCCCGAGAGGCGCCCCTAGCCAAAAACATTCAGTACTTC. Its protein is CASSGAREAPLAKNIQYF.